This T cell receptor (beta chain) was obtained from a study of blood T cell repertoires in COVID-19. Assay: immunoSEQ multiplex PCR; the TCRdb copy retains only in-frame clones and omits some. Among around 98,000 clones, about 81% were seen once, and the ten largest hold roughly 17%. Germline-derived CDR1 and CDR2 are SQVTM and ANQGSEA. Deletions cut 6 bases from V and 0 bases from J, with 16 bases between. This CDR3 has 15 amino acids. The chain uses TRBV29-1 and TRBJ2-3, with D possibly matching TRBD2 (6 bases). The specimen was peripheral blood. The sequence was collected from a woman between 55 and 75 years old with acute or convalescent COVID-19. The CDR3 DNA reads TGCAGCGTCGAAAAAGCGGGTTTTAGCACAGATACGCAGTATTTT. Translating gives CSVEKAGFSTDTQYF.